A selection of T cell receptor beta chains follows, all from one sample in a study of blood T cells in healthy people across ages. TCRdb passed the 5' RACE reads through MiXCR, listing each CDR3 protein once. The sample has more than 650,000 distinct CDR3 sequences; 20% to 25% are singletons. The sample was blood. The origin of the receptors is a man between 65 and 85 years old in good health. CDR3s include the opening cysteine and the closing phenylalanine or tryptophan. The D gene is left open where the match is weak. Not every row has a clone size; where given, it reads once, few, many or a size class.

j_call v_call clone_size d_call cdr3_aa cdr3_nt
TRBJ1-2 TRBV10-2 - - CASSNHRDAGYTF TGCGCCAGCAGTAACCACAGGGATGCTGGCTACACCTTC
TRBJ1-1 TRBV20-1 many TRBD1 CSATDRGGFRAEAFF TGCAGTGCAACTGACAGGGGTGGTTTTAGGGCTGAAGCTTTCTTT
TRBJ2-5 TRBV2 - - CASSELLGGRETQYF TGTGCCAGCAGTGAACTTCTGGGGGGACGAGAGACCCAGTACTTC
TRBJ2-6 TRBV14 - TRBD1 CASSQARRGLSSSGANVLTF TGTGCCAGCAGCCAAGCTCGAAGGGGGCTTTCAAGCTCTGGGGCCAACGTCCTGACTTTC
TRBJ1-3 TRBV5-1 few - CASSSSGTPGNTIYF TGCGCCAGCAGCTCCTCCGGGACTCCTGGAAACACCATATATTTT
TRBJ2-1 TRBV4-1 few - CASSQDSHMQDYNEQFF TGCGCCAGCAGCCAAGATTCCCATATGCAGGACTACAATGAGCAGTTCTTC
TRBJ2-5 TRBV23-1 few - CASSPGGQTQYF TGCGCCAGCAGCCCAGGCGGGCAGACCCAGTACTTC
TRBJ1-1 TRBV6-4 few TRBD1 CASSSLGQGAEAFF TGTGCCAGCAGCTCCCTCGGACAGGGTGCTGAAGCTTTCTTT
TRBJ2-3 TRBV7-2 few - CASSLFGLGGTDTQYF TGTGCCAGCAGCTTATTTGGGCTCGGGGGCACAGATACGCAGTATTTT
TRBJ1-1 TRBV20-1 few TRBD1 CSAMTGFSLVTEAFF TGCAGTGCTATGACAGGGTTTTCGTTGGTCACTGAAGCTTTCTTT
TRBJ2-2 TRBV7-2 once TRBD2 CASSLRWGGVSTGELFF TGTGCCAGCAGCTTGAGATGGGGGGGAGTGTCCACCGGGGAGCTGTTTTTT
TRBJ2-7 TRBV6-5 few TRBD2 CASSRTSGSSYEQYF TGTGCCAGCAGCCGGACTAGCGGGAGCTCCTACGAGCAGTACTTC
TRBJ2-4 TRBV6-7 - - CASLLRVAKNIQYF TGTGCCAGTTTACTGAGGGTAGCCAAAAACATTCAGTACTTC
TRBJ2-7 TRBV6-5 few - CASSPSSTIPYEQYF TGTGCCAGCAGTCCCAGTTCAACTATTCCCTACGAGCAGTACTTC
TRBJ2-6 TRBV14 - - CASSRNVGQSSGANVLTF TGTGCCAGCAGCCGTAACGTAGGACAGAGCTCTGGGGCCAACGTCCTGACTTTC
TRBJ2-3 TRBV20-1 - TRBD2 CSAPERGGPTDTQYF TGCAGTGCTCCGGAGCGGGGGGGCCCCACAGATACGCAGTATTTT
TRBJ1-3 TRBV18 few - CASSPRRQSSGNTIYF TGTGCCAGCTCACCACGGCGGCAGAGCTCTGGAAACACCATATATTTT
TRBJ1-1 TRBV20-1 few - CSARRGTVNTEAFF TGCAGTGCTCGAAGGGGGACGGTGAACACTGAAGCTTTCTTT
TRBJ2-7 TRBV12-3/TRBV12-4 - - CATDSDGWEQYF TGTGCCACGGACTCCGACGGGTGGGAGCAGTACTTC
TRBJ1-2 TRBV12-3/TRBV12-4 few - CASSLLSQGRGYGYTF TGTGCCAGCAGTTTATTATCTCAGGGACGGGGCTATGGCTACACCTTC
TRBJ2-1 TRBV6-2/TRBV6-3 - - CASSAPRGSYNEQFF TGTGCCAGCAGCGCCCCGAGAGGGTCCTACAATGAGCAGTTCTTC
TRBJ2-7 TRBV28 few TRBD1 CASSRNRVDRGTYEQYF TGTGCCAGCAGTCGAAACAGGGTGGACAGGGGGACTTACGAGCAGTACTTC
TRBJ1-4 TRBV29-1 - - CSVENRNEKLFF TGCAGCGTGGAAAACAGGAATGAAAAACTGTTTTTT
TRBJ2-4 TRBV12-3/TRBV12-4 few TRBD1 CASSLAALTGYTKNIQYF TGTGCCAGCAGTTTAGCCGCACTGACAGGGTATACCAAAAACATTCAGTACTTC
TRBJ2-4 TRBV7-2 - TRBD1 CASSLRTGASGNIQYF TGTGCCAGCAGCTTGCGGACAGGGGCGAGTGGAAACATTCAGTACTTC
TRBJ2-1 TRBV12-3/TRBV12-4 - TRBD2 CASSNRLAGGGEQFF TGTGCCAGCAGTAACCGACTAGCGGGGGGTGGTGAGCAGTTCTTC
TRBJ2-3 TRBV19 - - CASSIVQPDTQYF TGTGCCAGTAGTATAGTTCAGCCAGATACGCAGTATTTT
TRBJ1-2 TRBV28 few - CASSGAEGYTF TGTGCCAGCAGTGGGGCCGAAGGCTACACCTTC
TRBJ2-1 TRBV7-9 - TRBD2 CASSPPLAGGNEQFF TGTGCCAGCAGCCCTCCACTAGCGGGAGGCAATGAGCAGTTCTTC